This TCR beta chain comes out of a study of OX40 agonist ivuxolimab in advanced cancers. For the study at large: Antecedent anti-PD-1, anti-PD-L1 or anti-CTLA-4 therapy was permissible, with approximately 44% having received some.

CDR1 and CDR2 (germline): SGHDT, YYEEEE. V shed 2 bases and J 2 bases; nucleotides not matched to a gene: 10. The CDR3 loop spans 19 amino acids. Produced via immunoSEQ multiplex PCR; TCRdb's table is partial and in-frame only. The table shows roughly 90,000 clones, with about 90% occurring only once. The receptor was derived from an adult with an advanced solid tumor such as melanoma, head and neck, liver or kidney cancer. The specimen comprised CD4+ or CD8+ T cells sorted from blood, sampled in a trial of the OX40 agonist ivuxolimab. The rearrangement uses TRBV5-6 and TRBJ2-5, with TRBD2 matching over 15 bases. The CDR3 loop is CASSLIPRTSGRGQETQYF. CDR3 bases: TGTGCCAGCAGCTTAATTCCTAGGACTAGCGGGAGGGGGCAAGAGACCCAGTACTTC.